This T cell receptor beta chain came from a study of T-cell reconstitution after alpha-beta-depleted transplantation in children. The CDR3 is 14 amino acids. The germline gives CDR1 SQVTM, CDR2 ANQGSEA. Trimming took 7 bases from V and 2 from J, leaving 16 bases between them. Study-wide points: One year post-transplant, T-cell counts and diversity were largely derived from T cells produced anew.

Unique molecular identifiers featured in how the TCRbeta library was prepared. TCRdb reanalysed the PCR reads using MiXCR and keeps one entry per CDR3 protein. Of more than 200,000 distinct CDR3 sequences in the sample, roughly a quarter are singletons; the top ten hold roughly 2.5%. On this clonotype: The antigen is unknown.

This TCR derives from a girl aged 2 to 9 with Fanconi anemia, due to receive a stem cell transplant. The material sequenced was PBMCs, taken before TCRalphabeta/CD19-depleted stem cell transplant. The chain links TRBV29-1 to TRBJ2-3; the D gene could be TRBD1 or TRBD2 (5 bases each). The CDR3 region has the DNA TGCAGCGCCGACCCACCCGGGGCCACAGATACGCAGTATTTT. Translating gives CSADPPGATDTQYF.